This T cell receptor (beta chain) stems from a study of type 1 and type 2 diabetes patients. Study-wide points: Groups were not age- or gender-matched, which may bias interpretation.

Losses at the gene ends were 2 bases for V and 5 bases for J; bases not matched to a gene: 19. Germline assignment: CDR1 SGHRS and CDR2 YFSETQ. This CDR3 is 19 amino acids long. Diabetic patients met standard criteria for type 1 or type 2 diabetes. Amplification started from genomic DNA. The TCR beta CDR3 region was amplified using 30 forward and 13 reverse primers. From the multiplex PCR reads, TCRdb called clonotypes with MiXCR, one entry per CDR3 protein. Of fewer than 300,000 distinct CDR3 sequences listed, roughly 44% were seen once; the top ten hold roughly 13%. In regard to this clonotype: Antigen unknown.

This chain connects TRBV5-1 to TRBJ2-1; 7 bases fit TRBD2. The specimen was peripheral blood mononuclear cells (PBMCs). This receptor was taken from a man younger than 30 with type 2 diabetes. The chain's CDR3 is CASSFLVPGGLSLDNEQFF. DNA of the CDR3: TGCGCCAGCAGCTTCCTCGTCCCGGGAGGCCTTTCCCTGGACAATGAGCAGTTCTTC. Looking up the rest from reference TRBV5-1 and TRBJ2-1 gives the full variable domain: KAGVTQTPRYLIKTRGQQVTLSCSPISGHRSVSWYQQTPGQGLQFLFEYFSETQRNKGNFPGRFSGRQFSNSRSEMNVSTLELGDSALYLCASSFLVPGGLSLDNEQFFGPGTRLTVL.